A single sample gave rise to the 19 T cell receptor beta chains below, sequenced in a study of control samples from healthy donors and cancer patients. Produced via immunoSEQ multiplex PCR; TCRdb's table is partial and in-frame only. This table has about 85,000 clones, approximately 90% appearing once. The sequenced sample was blood. Receptors were obtained from a woman between 18 and 29 years old in good health.

V usage is TRBV2 and J usage is TRBJ1-5; 8 bases match TRBD1. V was pared by 7 bases and J by 6 bases, with 2 bases of the junction left unmatched. Germline V gene data show CDR1 as SNHLY and CDR2 as FYNNEI. The CDR3 totals 12 residues. The CDR3 DNA is TGTGCCAGCAACAGGGGGACTCAGCCCCAGCATTTT. Translation: CASNRGTQPQHF.

This rearrangement joins TRBV7-9 to TRBJ1-1; maybe TRBD1 (6 bases). The CDR3 runs to 14 residues. The V end was cut by 1 base, the J end by 11 bases, with 17 bases between. Germline assignment: CDR1 SEHNR and CDR2 FQNEAQ (reference sequence). CDR3 coding DNA: TGTGCCAGCAGCTTAGATACGAGTCAGGGGACTGCTTTCTTT. Amino acids: CASSLDTSQGTAFF.

The chain links TRBV7-3 to TRBJ2-1; 9 bases agree with TRBD1. Trimming removed 4 bases from V and 4 bases from J; junction bases left unmatched: 5. This CDR3 comprises 15 residues. Per germline, CDR1 SGHTA and CDR2 FQGTGA. The CDR3 nucleotides read TGTGCCAGCAGCTCCGGGACAGGGAAATACAATGAGCAGTTCTTC. This sequence encodes CASSSGTGKYNEQFF. Full variable domain (rest looked up from reference TRBV7-3 and TRBJ2-1): GAGVSQTPSNKVTEKGKYVELRCDPISGHTALYWYRQSLGQGPEFLIYFQGTGAADDSGLPNDRFFAVRPEGSVSTLKIQRTERGDSAVYLCASSSGTGKYNEQFFGPGTRLTVL.

This clone is a singleton in its sample. The chain recombines TRBV19 with TRBJ1-2; D is unclear. Germline V gene data show CDR1 as LNHDA and CDR2 as SQIVND (reference sequence). The V end was cut by 2 bases, the J end by 5 bases, with 3 bases between. The CDR3 spans 11 residues. CDR3 in DNA: TGTGCCAGTAGTATAAATTATGGCTACACCTTC. Protein product: CASSINYGYTF.

The chain links TRBV19 to TRBJ2-7; 7 nucleotides match TRBD2. There are 13 residues in the CDR3. The germline CDR1 and CDR2 sequences are LNHDA and SQIVND (reference sequence). Unmatched junction bases numbered 3, after V lost 1 base and J lost 6 bases. The CDR3 loop reads CASSIAGGSEQYF. The CDR3 bases are TGTGCCAGTAGTATAGCGGGGGGTTCCGAGCAGTACTTC.

In nucleotides, the CDR3 is TGTGCCACCAGTTTTACAGGGCAGGTATTCACTGAAGCTTTCTTT. It specifies CATSFTGQVFTEAFF. The rearrangement links TRBV24-1 to TRBJ1-1, with D tentatively TRBD1 (6 bases). The CDR3 totals 15 residues. V lost 6 bases and J lost 4, with 17 bases in between. Per the germline V gene, CDR1 is KGHDR and CDR2 is SFDVKD.

J is TRBJ1-2 and V is TRBV6-1; 10 bases map to TRBD1. CDR3 length: 15 residues. Germline V gene lookup returns CDR1 MNHNS and CDR2 SASEGT. Germline trimming cut 1 base from V and 6 bases from J; bases unmatched to any gene: 5. The DNA of the CDR3 is TGTGCCAGCAGTGAAGAGGGACAGGGGAGAAATGGCTACACCTTC. This codes for CASSEEGQGRNGYTF.

The gene calls are TRBV7-2 and TRBJ1-2; no clear D. This CDR3 region has 14 residues. Trimming removed 3 bases from V and 6 bases from J, with 14 bases in between. Germline V gene sequence: CDR1 SGHTA, CDR2 FQGNSA. CDR3 nucleotides: TGTGCCAGCAGCTTGGTTCCGGGAAGGGATGGCTACACCTTC. Residues: CASSLVPGRDGYTF.

The V gene is TRBV10-3, the J gene TRBJ1-1; maybe TRBD1 (6 bases). The CDR3 is made up of 13 amino acids. Germline-derived CDR1 and CDR2 are ENHRY and SYGVKD. The V and J ends lost 6 bases and 1 base respectively, with 9 bases between them. Here the CDR3 DNA reads TGTGCCATCAGGGACAGTAAGAACACTGAAGCTTTCTTT. It encodes CAIRDSKNTEAFF.

The chain is built from TRBV6-2 or TRBV6-3 and TRBJ1-2; no firm D call. Per the germline V gene, CDR1 is MNHEY and CDR2 is SVGEGT. The CDR3 consists of 11 residues. The V end was cut by 3 bases, the J end by 6 bases, with 5 bases between. The CDR3 region has the DNA TGTGCCAGCAGTTATAGGGATGGCTACACCTTC. Amino acids: CASSYRDGYTF.

The V call is TRBV6-4, the J call TRBJ2-1; 7 nucleotides align to TRBD1. In germline, CDR1 is MRHNA, CDR2 SNTAGT. Losses at the gene ends were 4 bases for V and 10 bases for J; bases not matched to a gene: 7. The CDR3 contains 13 residues. CDR3 nucleotide sequence: TGTGCCAGCAGTGCCTCAGGGGGAACCGAGCAGTTCTTC. Translated, it gives CASSASGGTEQFF.

V and J are TRBV27 and TRBJ1-1; D unresolved. CDR1 and CDR2 (germline): MNHEY, SMNVEV (reference sequence). V was shortened by 4 bases and J by 10 bases, with 10 bases between the two germline ends. This CDR3 spans 11 amino acids. The CDR3: CASSSGIGAFF. In DNA, the CDR3 is TGTGCCAGCAGTTCGGGAATTGGAGCTTTCTTT.

The chain has TRBV2 and TRBJ1-1; D perhaps matches TRBD1 (5 bases). The V gene lost 5 bases and the J gene lost 11 bases, with 12 bases spanning the gap. In germline, CDR1 is SNHLY, CDR2 FYNNEI. This CDR3 is built from 11 residues. The CDR3 loop reads CASSTSGTAFF. The CDR3 DNA is TGTGCCAGCAGTACTTCAGGGACGGCTTTCTTT.

The genes are TRBV4-1 and TRBJ1-2; 12 positions match TRBD1. Germline V gives CDR1 MGHRA, CDR2 YSYEKL. Trimming removed 1 base from V and 3 bases from J; junction bases left unmatched: 3. CDR3 length: 16 amino acids. CDR3 nucleotides: TGCGCCAGCAGCCAAGCCGGGACAGGGGGCGACTATGGCTACACCTTC. It codes for CASSQAGTGGDYGYTF.

V usage is TRBV7-2 and J usage is TRBJ2-3; 8 nucleotides line up with TRBD2. This CDR3 has 14 amino acids. Germline V gene data show CDR1 as SGHTA and CDR2 as FQGNSA. The junction had 7 bases not matched to a gene; V was cut back by 5 bases and J by 6 bases. The CDR3 nucleotides read TGTGCCAGCAGCCAGGTAGCGGGGATTGATACGCAGTATTTT. Protein product: CASSQVAGIDTQYF.

The rearrangement joins TRBV6-6 to TRBJ1-2; D is perhaps TRBD1 (6 bases). Trimming left V 6 bases short and J 8 bases short, with 22 bases between. The germline CDR1 and CDR2 sequences are MNHNY and SVGAGI (reference sequence). This CDR3 contains 15 residues. The CDR3 protein is CASSPRPTGGEGYTF. Here the CDR3 DNA reads TGTGCCAGCAGCCCCAGACCGACAGGAGGTGAGGGCTACACCTTC.

The DNA for the CDR3 is TGTGCCAGCAGCGTAGAAATTCAGGCACCCCTCCACTTT. This translates into CASSVEIQAPLHF. The chain employs TRBV7-8 and TRBJ1-6; D call uncertain. V lost 5 bases to trimming and J lost 11 bases, with 13 bases between them. Germline CDR1 SGHVS, CDR2 FQNEAQ. This CDR3 is built from 13 residues.

This clone was seen once. The chain employs TRBV7-9 and TRBJ1-4; D ambiguous. Germline values: CDR1 SEHNR, CDR2 FQNEAQ (reference sequence). The CDR3 length is 15 residues. The V end lost 8 bases, the J end lost 2 bases, and 15 bases lay between the germline ends. Here the CDR3 DNA reads TGTGCCAGCCTCACGGGTCGCTCGACTAATGAAAAACTGTTTTTT. Protein product: CASLTGRSTNEKLFF. The whole variable domain, remainder taken from reference TRBV7-9 and TRBJ1-4, is DTGVSQNPRHKITKRGQNVTFRCDPISEHNRLYWYRQTLGQGPEFLTYFQNEAQLEKSRLLSDRFSAERPKGSFSTLEIQRTEQGDSAMYLCASLTGRSTNEKLFFGSGTQLSVL.

The chain uses TRBV11-2 and TRBJ1-2; D remains ambiguous. Trimming removed 1 base from V and 6 bases from J, with 12 bases in between. The germline gives CDR1 SGHAT, CDR2 FQNNGV. This CDR3 is built from 14 residues. CDR3 nucleotides: TGTGCCAGCAGCTTAGGGCAACCGGGTAATGGCTACACCTTC. Translated, it gives CASSLGQPGNGYTF. Complete variable domain (other parts from reference TRBV11-2 and TRBJ1-2): EAGVAQSPRYKIIEKRQSVAFWCNPISGHATLYWYQQILGQGPKLLIQFQNNGVVDDSQLPKDRFSAERLKGVDSTLKIQPAKLEDSAVYLCASSLGQPGNGYTFGSGTRLTVV.